This TCR beta chain was sequenced in a study of identifying expanded T cells in peripheral blood. Method: immunoSEQ multiplex PCR; TCRdb's copy keeps in-frame clones and lacks some. The sample consists of roughly 100,000 clones, roughly 89% of them appearing once. The V end lost 4 bases, the J end lost 5 bases, and 15 bases lay between the germline ends. Germline CDR1 reads SGHRS; CDR2 reads YFSETQ. This CDR3 spans 14 amino acids. Collection occurred without any documented infections or immune events in donors. This clonotype was sampled from a person between 18 and 70 years old in good health. Sequencing used blood. The gene calls are TRBV5-1 and TRBJ1-2; D is unclear. DNA of the CDR3: TGCGCCAGCAGCAACGGGCCTGGACGATATGGCTACACCTTC. The encoded protein is CASSNGPGRYGYTF.